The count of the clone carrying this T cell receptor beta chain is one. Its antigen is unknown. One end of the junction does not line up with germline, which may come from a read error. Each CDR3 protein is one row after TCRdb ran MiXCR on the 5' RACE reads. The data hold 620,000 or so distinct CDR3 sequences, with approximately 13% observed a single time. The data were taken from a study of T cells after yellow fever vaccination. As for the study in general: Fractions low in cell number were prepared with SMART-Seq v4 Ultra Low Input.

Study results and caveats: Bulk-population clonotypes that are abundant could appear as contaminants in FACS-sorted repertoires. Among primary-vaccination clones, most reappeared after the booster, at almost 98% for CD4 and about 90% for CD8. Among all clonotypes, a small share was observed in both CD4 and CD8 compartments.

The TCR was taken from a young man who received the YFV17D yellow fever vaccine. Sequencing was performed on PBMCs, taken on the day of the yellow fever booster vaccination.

The CDR3 coding sequence is TGTGCCTGCAGCCCTGTGGCTGGTGAGCAGTTCTTC. Its protein product is CACSPVAGEQFF. The J gene is TRBJ2-1, the V gene TRBV7-2; unclear D gene. The germline gives CDR1 SGHTA, CDR2 FQGNSA. The CDR3 loop spans 12 amino acids.